This entry features one TCR beta chain sequence. Its antigen is undetermined. Looked up from germline, CDR1 is SGHKS and CDR2 is YYEKEE (reference sequence). CDR3 length equals 14 residues. Template switching supplied a universal primer site; unique molecular identifiers were carried on the cDNA. TCRdb used MiXCR to reprocess the 5' RACE reads, holding one entry per CDR3 protein. The data contain 1.5 million or so distinct CDR3 sequences, about 32% of them singletons. These data come from a study of identical twins. General study findings and limits: Some out-of-frame alpha sequences were shared by twins, and these showed excess low generation probability. The models systematically underestimated how much out-of-frame TCR alpha was shared in monozygotic twins. Memory repertoires lacked the insertion deficit that abundant cord blood beta clonotypes showed.

The V gene is TRBV5-5, the J gene TRBJ2-4; D not certain. TRBJ2-5 matches the DNA end more closely, so the J call is doubtful. The sample taken for sequencing was cord blood. This TCR came from a newborn girl in good health. The CDR3 DNA is TGTGCCAGCAGCTCGGCCCCTAGAGAAGAGACCCAGTACTTC. Protein product: CASSSAPREETQYF.